Listed below are T cell receptor beta chains from one sample, sequenced in a study of blood T cell repertoires in COVID-19. Profiling relied on immunoSEQ multiplex PCR, and the TCRdb table lists in-frame clones only, not all of them. The sample has some 140,000 clones; 65% to 85% are singletons. The sample consisted of peripheral blood. The receptors originated from a woman of 80 years or more with acute or convalescent COVID-19. The CDR3 runs from the conserved cysteine through the conserved F or W. Each record gives: D gene, J gene, V gene, clone size, CDR3 protein, CDR3 DNA. A D gene is named only where the DNA matches it firmly. Size values are once, few and many counts, or a class for expanded clones, and some rows have none.

.,TRBJ1-2,TRBV19,.,CASAEGRTNLGGYTF,TGTGCCAGTGCGGAGGGGCGGACCAATTTGGGTGGCTACACCTTC
TRBD1,TRBJ1-1,TRBV13,.,CASTPVVQGDTEAFF,TGTGCCAGCACCCCCGTGGTACAGGGGGACACTGAAGCTTTCTTT
.,TRBJ2-3,TRBV7-2,.,CASSLKTRGTDTQYF,TGTGCCAGCAGCTTAAAAACCCGAGGCACAGATACGCAGTATTTT
TRBD1,TRBJ2-7,TRBV19,.,CASSTRQGTYEQYF,TGTGCCAGTAGTACGAGACAGGGCACCTACGAGCAGTACTTC
.,TRBJ1-5,TRBV6-2/TRBV6-3,.,CASSSRTGNQPQHF,TGTGCCAGCAGTAGTCGAACAGGGAATCAGCCCCAGCATTTT
.,TRBJ1-2,TRBV5-1,.,CASSLSGESGYTF,TGCGCCAGCAGCTTGTCAGGGGAAAGTGGCTACACCTTC
.,TRBJ2-7,TRBV7-8,few,CASSLVFGYEQYF,TGTGCCAGCAGCTTAGTATTCGGCTACGAGCAGTACTTC
TRBD1,TRBJ2-1,TRBV12-5,.,CASGSGQGPYNEQFF,TGTGCTAGTGGTTCCGGACAGGGACCCTACAATGAGCAGTTCTTC
.,TRBJ1-5,TRBV19,.,CASSIAGTINNQPQHF,TGTGCCAGTAGTATCGCCGGGACAATAAACAATCAGCCCCAGCATTTT
TRBD2,TRBJ2-5,TRBV13,.,CASSLEASGAYQETQYF,TGTGCCAGCAGCTTAGAGGCTAGCGGGGCCTACCAAGAGACCCAGTACTTC
.,TRBJ2-2,TRBV7-2,.,CASSLQIGELFF,TGTGCCAGCAGCTTACAAATCGGGGAGCTGTTTTTT
TRBD1,TRBJ2-7,TRBV6-2/TRBV6-3,.,CASSYSGQSPWQYF,TGTGCCAGCAGTTACTCGGGACAGTCACCCTGGCAGTACTTC
.,TRBJ1-1,TRBV12-3/TRBV12-4,once,CASSLGGNTEAFF,TGTGCCAGCAGTTTAGGCGGGAACACTGAAGCTTTCTTT
TRBD1,TRBJ1-2,TRBV7-2,.,CASSRTGDYGYTF,TGTGCCAGCAGCCGCACAGGGGACTATGGCTACACCTTC
.,TRBJ1-1,TRBV10-3,once,CATRLEPNTEAFF,TGTGCCACCCGCCTTGAGCCGAACACTGAAGCTTTCTTT
.,TRBJ2-5,TRBV5-1,.,CASSSGSTQETQYF,TGCGCCAGCAGCTCCGGGTCAACCCAAGAGACCCAGTACTTC
.,TRBJ2-1,TRBV9,.,CASSAEPGSALDEQFF,TGTGCCAGCAGCGCCGAGCCCGGTAGCGCCCTCGATGAGCAGTTCTTC
.,TRBJ2-1,TRBV5-4,.,CASSPAAAYNEQFF,TGTGCCAGCAGCCCGGCGGCGGCCTACAATGAGCAGTTCTTC
.,TRBJ2-2,TRBV14,few,CASSLSTGVNTGELFF,TGTGCCAGCAGCCTATCGACAGGAGTCAACACCGGGGAGCTGTTTTTT
.,TRBJ1-6,TRBV6-5,.,CASRNLWRVDSPLHF,TGTGCCAGCAGGAATCTGTGGAGGGTTGATTCACCCCTCCACTTT
TRBD1,TRBJ2-7,TRBV5-1,.,CASRAATGAAYEQYF,TGCGCCAGCAGAGCAGCAACAGGGGCCGCCTACGAGCAGTACTTC
TRBD1,TRBJ2-5,TRBV6-5,.,CASRTGALQETQYF,TGTGCCAGCAGAACAGGGGCCCTCCAAGAGACCCAGTACTTC
TRBD1,TRBJ2-3,TRBV4-3,.,CASRRTGGTDTQYF,TGCGCCAGCAGAAGGACAGGGGGCACAGATACGCAGTATTTT
.,TRBJ1-1,TRBV9,.,CASSLGGGTEAFF,TGTGCCAGCAGCCTAGGGGGGGGCACTGAAGCTTTCTTT
TRBD2,TRBJ2-7,TRBV6-2/TRBV6-3,.,CASSLGTSWGGYEQYF,TGTGCCAGCAGCCTCGGGACTAGTTGGGGAGGTTACGAGCAGTACTTC
TRBD1,TRBJ1-2,TRBV4-3,once,CASSPGGTGRYGYTF,TGCGCCAGCAGCCCCGGAGGGACAGGGAGGTATGGCTACACCTTC
TRBD1,TRBJ1-1,TRBV6-2/TRBV6-3,.,CASSLGTAAFF,TGTGCCAGCAGCCTCGGGACAGCAGCTTTCTTT
.,TRBJ1-1,TRBV19,.,CASSIDRGNTEAFF,TGTGCCAGTAGTATAGATCGAGGGAACACTGAAGCTTTCTTT
.,TRBJ2-7,TRBV11-3,.,CASSLDGGAGEQYF,TGTGCCAGCAGCTTAGATGGGGGGGCCGGCGAGCAGTACTTC
TRBD1,TRBJ2-6,TRBV15,.,CATSSGQGNPGANVLTF,TGTGCCACCAGCAGTGGACAGGGAAATCCCGGGGCCAACGTCCTGACTTTC
TRBD2,TRBJ2-7,TRBV30,once,CAWSVSSGVNEQYF,TGTGCCTGGAGTGTCTCTAGCGGGGTGAACGAGCAGTACTTC
TRBD1,TRBJ1-2,TRBV7-9,.,CASSLGQGGFYGYTF,TGTGCCAGCAGCTTGGGACAGGGGGGGTTCTATGGCTACACCTTC
.,TRBJ1-3,TRBV30,.,CAWSVDSLSGNTIYF,TGTGCCTGGAGTGTAGACAGCCTCTCTGGAAACACCATATATTTT
.,TRBJ2-1,TRBV5-6,.,CASKRRRSSYNEQFF,TGTGCCAGTAAGCGGCGGAGGAGCTCCTACAATGAGCAGTTCTTC
.,TRBJ1-6,TRBV5-6,.,CARSLGGVGYSPLHF,TGTGCCCGCAGCCTGGGGGGGGTTGGGTATTCACCCCTCCACTTT
.,TRBJ2-3,TRBV7-6,.,CASSSSITDTQYF,TGTGCCAGCAGCTCCTCTATCACAGATACGCAGTATTTT
TRBD2,TRBJ2-1,TRBV5-1,.,CASSFPGLAGEVTYNEQFF,TGCGCCAGCAGCTTCCCGGGACTAGCGGGAGAAGTGACCTACAATGAGCAGTTCTTC
.,TRBJ1-6,TRBV27,.,CASSSTASYNSPLHF,TGTGCCAGCAGTTCGACAGCCTCCTATAATTCACCCCTCCACTTT
TRBD1,TRBJ2-1,TRBV15,.,CATSRDTGQSSYNEQFF,TGTGCCACCAGCAGAGATACGGGACAGAGCTCCTACAATGAGCAGTTCTTC
TRBD1,TRBJ2-5,TRBV7-2,.,CASSPDRGHLETQYF,TGTGCCAGCAGCCCAGACAGGGGGCATTTGGAGACCCAGTACTTC
TRBD1,TRBJ1-3,TRBV5-1,.,CASSLYLGQGNTIYF,TGCGCCAGCAGCTTGTATCTGGGACAGGGAAACACCATATATTTT
TRBD1,TRBJ2-1,TRBV5-1,.,CASSFRQGGLDYNEQFF,TGCGCCAGCAGCTTCCGACAGGGCGGGCTAGATTACAATGAGCAGTTCTTC